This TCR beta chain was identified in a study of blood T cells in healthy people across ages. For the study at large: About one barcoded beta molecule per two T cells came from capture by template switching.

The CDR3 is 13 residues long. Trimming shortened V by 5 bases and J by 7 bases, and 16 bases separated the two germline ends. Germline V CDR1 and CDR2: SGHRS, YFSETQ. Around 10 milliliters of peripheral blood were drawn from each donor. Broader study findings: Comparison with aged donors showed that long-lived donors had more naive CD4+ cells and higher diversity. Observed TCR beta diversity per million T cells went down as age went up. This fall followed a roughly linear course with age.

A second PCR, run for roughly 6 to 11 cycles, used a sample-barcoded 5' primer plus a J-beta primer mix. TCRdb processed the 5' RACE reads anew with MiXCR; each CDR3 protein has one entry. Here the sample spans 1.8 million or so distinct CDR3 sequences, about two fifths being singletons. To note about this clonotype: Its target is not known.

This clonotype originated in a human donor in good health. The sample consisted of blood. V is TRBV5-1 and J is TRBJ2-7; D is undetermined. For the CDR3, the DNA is TGCGCCAGCAGTGAAGGAGAAGTGGGGGAGCAGTACTTC. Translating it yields CASSEGEVGEQYF.